What follows are 32 T cell receptor beta chains derived from one specimen sequenced in a study of blood T cells in healthy people across ages. The use of a sample-barcoded 5' primer and a J-beta primer mix characterized a second PCR of 7 to 11 cycles. MiXCR, applied by TCRdb to the 5' RACE reads, yields one record per CDR3 protein. The sample yields about 1.8 million distinct CDR3 sequences, around 50% seen once. The material sequenced was blood. These receptors were collected from a woman between 40 and 55 years old in good health.

This clonotype was recorded a few times. The chain joins TRBV4-2 to TRBJ2-3, with no clear D. The CDR3 totals 13 residues. Trimming shortened V by 3 bases and J by 0 bases, and 4 bases separated the two germline ends. Germline V gene sequence: CDR1 LGHNA, CDR2 YNFKEQ. This chain's CDR3 is CASSHPSTDTQYF. The CDR3 DNA is TGTGCCAGCAGCCACCCTAGCACAGATACGCAGTATTTT.

This chain links TRBV12-5 with TRBJ2-4; a possible D gene is TRBD1 (6 bases). The J call may be wrong; the DNA end is better matched by TRBJ2-5. CDR1 and CDR2 from the germline V gene are LGHNT and FRNRAP. The CDR3 is 15 amino acids. The chain's CDR3 is CASGLVLGGGKTQYF. The CDR3 coding sequence is TGTGCTAGTGGTTTGGTATTAGGGGGTGGGAAGACCCAGTACTTC.

This clonotype has a handful of counts. The chain combines TRBV2 with TRBJ2-5, with TRBD1 identical over 7 bases. Germline values: CDR1 SNHLY, CDR2 FYNNEI. The CDR3 sequence is 15 residues long. V shed 5 bases and J 2 bases; nucleotides not matched to a gene: 8. The CDR3 coding sequence is TGTGCCAGCAGTCCGGGACAGAGCATGCAAGAGACCCAGTACTTC. It is translated as CASSPGQSMQETQYF.

The rearrangement links TRBV20-1 to TRBJ2-1, with 13 bases identical to TRBD2. The CDR3 has 13 amino acids. CDR1 is DFQATT and CDR2 is SNEGSKA in the germline V gene (reference sequence). The ends lost 5 bases at V and 9 bases at J; junction bases unmatched: 4. The CDR3: CSAPLAGGREQFF. The CDR3 nucleotides are TGCAGTGCTCCACTAGCGGGGGGGCGTGAGCAGTTCTTC.

This clonotype was recorded at least ten times. The chain uses TRBV7-2 and TRBJ2-3, with D possibly being TRBD1 or TRBD2 (5 bases each). The CDR3 spans 13 residues. Germline V gene data show CDR1 as SGHTA and CDR2 as FQGNSA. V gave up 3 bases and J gave up 4 bases, with 8 bases separating them. In DNA form, the CDR3 reads TGTGCCAGCAGCTTGGGGACCCCAGATACGCAGTATTTT. This gives the protein CASSLGTPDTQYF.

This chain joins TRBV5-1 and TRBJ1-2; TRBD1 matches 7 bases. The CDR3 has 16 residues. V lost 4 bases, J lost 1 base, and 10 bases stayed unmatched. The V gene's germline CDR1 is SGHRS and CDR2 YFSETQ. This chain's CDR3 is CASSRGGQDLNYGYTF. The CDR3 DNA reads as TGCGCCAGCAGCCGGGGAGGACAGGACCTTAACTATGGCTACACCTTC.

The sample holds one count of this clonotype. The chain employs TRBV6-2 or TRBV6-3 and TRBJ2-7, with a weak D call TRBD1 (6 bases). CDR1 is MNHEY, CDR2 SVGEGT, per germline. Between the trimmed V and J ends, which lost 2 bases and 2 bases, there was a span of 10 bases. The CDR3 is 14 amino acids. The CDR3 sequence: CASSYKGVAYEQYF. The CDR3 DNA follows: TGTGCCAGCAGTTACAAGGGGGTGGCCTACGAGCAGTACTTC.

This clonotype was detected ten times or more. V and J are TRBV12-3 or TRBV12-4 and TRBJ2-5; D tentatively fits TRBD1 or TRBD2 (5 bases each). V was trimmed by 3 bases and J by 5 bases, leaving 10 bases between them. The CDR3 totals 13 residues. The CDR3 spells CASSLNRRETQYF. Here the CDR3 DNA reads TGTGCCAGCAGTTTGAACAGGAGGGAGACCCAGTACTTC.

This clonotype turned up a few times. The gene calls are TRBV7-8 and TRBJ2-3; TRBD2 might be the D (5 bases). The CDR3 covers 17 residues. Germline V CDR1 and CDR2: SGHVS, FQNEAQ. Trimming stripped 4 bases from V and 0 bases from J, with 17 bases between. CDR3 DNA: TGTGCCAGCAGCTCCCTTATCGCGGGCCCTAGCACAGATACGCAGTATTTT. It yields the protein CASSSLIAGPSTDTQYF.

V and J are TRBV5-1 and TRBJ2-3; D is unresolved. V lost 0 bases to trimming and J lost 8 bases, with 19 bases between them. CDR3 length equals 16 residues. The germline CDR1 and CDR2 sequences are SGHRS and YFSETQ. As DNA, the CDR3 is TGCGCCAGCAGCTTGGTGGTGACGTCGGTGGCAGGTACGCAGTATTTT. This translates into CASSLVVTSVAGTQYF.

This rearrangement joins TRBV20-1 to TRBJ1-2; 7 nucleotides align to TRBD1. V was clipped by 5 bases and J by 0 bases; unmatched bases: 12. The V gene's germline CDR1 is DFQATT and CDR2 SNEGSKA (reference sequence). The CDR3 runs 16 residues. The CDR3 DNA reads TGCAGTGCTCCCGTCCGGGACAGATCACCTAACTATGGCTACACCTTC. It encodes CSAPVRDRSPNYGYTF.

The gene calls are TRBV18 and TRBJ1-6, with 8 bases lining up with TRBD1. The CDR3 has 12 residues. The V segment lost 6 bases and the J segment 10 bases; nucleotides outside the gene matches: 2. In germline, CDR1 is KGHSH, CDR2 LQKENI. In DNA, the CDR3 is TGTGCCAGCTCGACAGGGGAATCACCCCTCCACTTT. It specifies CASSTGESPLHF. Complete variable domain (other parts from reference TRBV18 and TRBJ1-6): NAGVMQNPRHLVRRRGQEARLRCSPMKGHSHVYWYRQLPEEGLKFMVYLQKENIIDESGMPKERFSAEFPKEGPSILRIQQVVRGDSAAYFCASSTGESPLHFGNGTRLTVT.

The V and J genes are TRBV7-2 and TRBJ2-7; 15 positions agree with TRBD2. Germline CDR1 is SGHTA and CDR2 is FQGNSA. This CDR3 has 19 amino acids. V gave up 4 bases and J gave up 0 bases; unmatched junction bases: 10. The CDR3 is CASSSPGTSGGFNSYEQYF. The CDR3 coding sequence is TGTGCCAGCAGCTCCCCAGGGACTAGCGGGGGGTTCAACTCCTACGAGCAGTACTTC. Complete variable domain (other parts from reference TRBV7-2 and TRBJ2-7): GAGVSQSPSNKVTEKGKDVELRCDPISGHTALYWYRQSLGQGLEFLIYFQGNSAPDKSGLPSDRFSAERTGGSVSTLTIQRTQQEDSAVYLCASSSPGTSGGFNSYEQYFGPGTRLTVT.

V is TRBV15 and J is TRBJ2-5; a possible D gene is TRBD2 (5 bases). This CDR3 has 14 amino acids. The germline V gene encodes CDR1 LNHNV and CDR2 YYDKDF (reference sequence). The V gene lost 3 bases and the J gene lost 1 base, with 9 bases spanning the gap. Written as DNA, the CDR3 is TGTGCCACCAGCAGGAGGGCATTCCAAGAGACCCAGTACTTC. It encodes CATSRRAFQETQYF.

Here the CDR3 reads CASTNDRGNEQFF. Written as DNA, the CDR3 is TGTGCCAGCACCAATGACAGGGGTAATGAGCAGTTCTTC. The V gene is TRBV7-2, the J gene TRBJ2-1, with TRBD1 identical over 8 bases. The CDR3 covers 13 residues. The V gene's germline CDR1 is SGHTA and CDR2 FQGNSA. Germline trimming cut 7 bases from V and 7 bases from J; bases unmatched to any gene: 6.

The chain couples TRBV7-6 to TRBJ2-7; D remains ambiguous. The CDR3 consists of 12 residues. Germline V gene data show CDR1 as SGHVS and CDR2 as FNYEAQ. V lost 5 bases to trimming and J lost 6 bases, with 11 bases between them. CDR3 region: CASSPGHGEQYF. CDR3 DNA sequence: TGTGCCAGCAGCCCCGGTCATGGCGAGCAGTACTTC.

This clonotype was observed a handful of times. This chain links TRBV7-2 with TRBJ2-1; 13 nucleotides align to TRBD2. The V gene end was trimmed by 1 base and the J gene end by 7 bases; junction bases not matched to a gene: 7. The germline gives CDR1 SGHTA, CDR2 FQGNSA. CDR3 length: 17 amino acids. DNA of the CDR3: TGTGCCAGCAGCTTAGACCCGACTAGCGGGGGGAAAAATGAGCAGTTCTTC. Translating it yields CASSLDPTSGGKNEQFF. The complete variable domain, with remaining parts taken from reference TRBV7-2 and TRBJ2-1, reads GAGVSQSPSNKVTEKGKDVELRCDPISGHTALYWYRQSLGQGLEFLIYFQGNSAPDKSGLPSDRFSAERTGGSVSTLTIQRTQQEDSAVYLCASSLDPTSGGKNEQFFGPGTRLTVL.

This clonotype was counted only a few times. This chain uses TRBV28 with TRBJ2-3; D is tentatively TRBD1 or TRBD2 (6 bases each). Trimming left V 7 bases short and J 1 base short, with 15 bases between. This CDR3 has 15 residues. CDR1 is MDHEN, CDR2 SYDVKM, per germline. CDR3 sequence reads: CASKIGGSGTDTQYF. DNA for the CDR3: TGTGCCAGCAAGATCGGGGGCTCGGGCACAGATACGCAGTATTTT.

The rearrangement links TRBV11-2 to TRBJ1-3, with D uncertain. Looked up from germline, CDR1 is SGHAT and CDR2 is FQNNGV. This CDR3 is built from 14 residues. The V end lost 2 bases, the J end lost 3 bases, and 8 bases lay between the germline ends. In DNA form, the CDR3 reads TGTGCCAGCAGCTTACAGATTTTTGGAAACACCATATATTTT. This codes for CASSLQIFGNTIYF. Supplemented by reference TRBV11-2 and TRBJ1-3, the full variable domain reads EAGVAQSPRYKIIEKRQSVAFWCNPISGHATLYWYQQILGQGPKLLIQFQNNGVVDDSQLPKDRFSAERLKGVDSTLKIQPAKLEDSAVYLCASSLQIFGNTIYFGEGSWLTVV.

The chain employs TRBV7-9 and TRBJ2-5; maybe TRBD1 (6 bases). This CDR3 has 17 amino acids. V lost 1 base and J lost 11, with 26 bases in between. Germline V gene lookup returns CDR1 SEHNR and CDR2 FQNEAQ (reference sequence). This chain's CDR3 is CASSLVLGTGKYNEQYF. The CDR3 DNA reads as TGTGCCAGCAGCTTAGTTCTGGGAACAGGGAAGTACAATGAGCAGTACTTC.

The gene calls are TRBV18 and TRBJ2-5; the D is unclear. This CDR3 contains 14 residues. Looked up from germline, CDR1 is KGHSH and CDR2 is LQKENI. The V and J ends lost 3 bases and 1 base respectively, with 9 bases between them. In nucleotides, the CDR3 is TGTGCCAGCTCACCCTCCAACTTCCAAGAGACCCAGTACTTC. Its translation is CASSPSNFQETQYF.

J is TRBJ2-1 and V is TRBV7-2; possibly TRBD1 or TRBD2 for D (7 bases each). The CDR3 contains 16 residues. Germline loops: CDR1 SGHTA, CDR2 FQGNSA. Trimming stripped 2 bases from V and 10 bases from J, with 21 bases between. DNA of the CDR3: TGTGCCAGCAGCTTATTTGCGGGGGACTACAGGGGAGAGCAGTTCTTC. As protein: CASSLFAGDYRGEQFF.

This clonotype was counted between two and nine times. The chain carries TRBV7-2 and TRBJ2-1; D may be TRBD1 (5 bases). The germline V gene encodes CDR1 SGHTA and CDR2 FQGNSA. The V gene lost 0 bases and the J gene lost 5 bases, with 11 bases spanning the gap. This CDR3 spans 15 amino acids. The CDR3 nucleotides read TGTGCCAGCAGCTTAGCTTGGTGGACAAACAATGAGCAGTTCTTC. Its translation is CASSLAWWTNNEQFF. The variable domain in full, with the rest retrieved from reference TRBV7-2 and TRBJ2-1, is GAGVSQSPSNKVTEKGKDVELRCDPISGHTALYWYRQSLGQGLEFLIYFQGNSAPDKSGLPSDRFSAERTGGSVSTLTIQRTQQEDSAVYLCASSLAWWTNNEQFFGPGTRLTVL.

The chain has TRBV5-1 and TRBJ2-1; 9 nucleotides match TRBD2. Germline V gives CDR1 SGHRS, CDR2 YFSETQ. Germline trimming cut 3 bases from V and 7 bases from J; bases unmatched to any gene: 5. CDR3 length: 14 amino acids. CDR3 sequence reads: CASSWRGGQNEQFF. For the CDR3, the DNA is TGCGCCAGCAGCTGGCGGGGGGGCCAAAATGAGCAGTTCTTC.

The chain links TRBV11-2 to TRBJ2-7, with a possible D match to TRBD2 (6 bases). The germline CDR1 and CDR2 sequences are SGHAT and FQNNGV. There are 15 residues in the CDR3. Trimming removed 5 bases from V and 6 bases from J, with 20 bases in between. The CDR3 DNA follows: TGTGCCAGCAGCCCTGCAGGACGGCGGACTATCGAGCAGTACTTC. Translating gives CASSPAGRRTIEQYF.

The J gene is TRBJ1-2, the V gene TRBV24-1, with TRBD1 identical over 9 bases. The germline CDR1 and CDR2 sequences are KGHDR and SFDVKD. V shed 12 bases and J 6 bases; nucleotides not matched to a gene: 10. This CDR3 has 13 residues. The CDR3 spells CAASRQGVDGYTF. The CDR3 DNA is TGTGCCGCCTCCCGACAGGGGGTGGATGGCTACACCTTC.

V and J are TRBV5-5 and TRBJ2-6; TRBD1 is a possible D gene (6 bases). The V end was cut by 2 bases, the J end by 0 bases, with 12 bases between. This CDR3 contains 17 residues. Germline V gene data show CDR1 as SGHKS and CDR2 as YYEKEE (reference sequence). CDR3 in amino acids: CASSFRGQSSGANVLTF. The CDR3 region has the DNA TGTGCCAGCAGCTTCAGGGGCCAGAGCTCTGGGGCCAACGTCCTGACTTTC.

This clonotype was detected once. Mismatch with germline at one junction end may stem from a read error. This chain joins TRBV11-2 and TRBJ2-1; D may be TRBD1 (6 bases). The germline gives CDR1 SGHAT, CDR2 FQNNGV. This CDR3 has 17 residues. The chain's CDR3 is CASSLTGRGSSYNEQYF. Written as DNA, the CDR3 is TGTGCCAGCAGCTTGACAGGTCGGGGAAGCTCCTACAATGAGCAGTACTTT.

The chain has TRBV19 and TRBJ2-1; D uncertain. V lost 5 bases and J 3 bases, leaving 8 bases between the germline ends. CDR3 length equals 13 residues. CDR1 is LNHDA, CDR2 SQIVND, per germline (reference sequence). The CDR3 region is CASSPPIYNEQFF. The CDR3 coding sequence is TGTGCCAGTAGTCCCCCCATCTACAATGAGCAGTTCTTC.

The chain uses TRBV20-1 and TRBJ2-1; 7 bases map to TRBD2. Germline V lookup: CDR1 DFQATT, CDR2 SNEGSKA (reference sequence). The CDR3 extends over 15 amino acids. V lost 0 bases and J lost 9; bases outside the gene matches: 11. The CDR3 spells CSARDLTRGGSEQFF. Written as DNA, the CDR3 is TGCAGTGCTAGAGATCTGACTAGGGGAGGGAGTGAGCAGTTCTTC.

This chain uses TRBV6-1 with TRBJ2-7; no clear D gene. Looked up from germline, CDR1 is MNHNS and CDR2 is SASEGT. V was trimmed by 1 base and J by 2 bases, leaving 6 bases between them. The CDR3 extends over 13 amino acids. DNA of the CDR3: TGTGCCAGCAGTGAAGTGACCGCCTACGAGCAGTACTTC. As protein: CASSEVTAYEQYF.

This clonotype has only a few counts. The chain joins TRBV5-6 to TRBJ2-7; D might be TRBD1 (5 bases). Germline V CDR1 and CDR2: SGHDT, YYEEEE. The CDR3 totals 15 residues. V lost 3 bases and J lost 1, with 14 bases in between. CDR3 coding DNA: TGTGCCAGCAGCTGGGCCCCAGGGCCTTCCTACGAGCAGTACTTC. Residues: CASSWAPGPSYEQYF.